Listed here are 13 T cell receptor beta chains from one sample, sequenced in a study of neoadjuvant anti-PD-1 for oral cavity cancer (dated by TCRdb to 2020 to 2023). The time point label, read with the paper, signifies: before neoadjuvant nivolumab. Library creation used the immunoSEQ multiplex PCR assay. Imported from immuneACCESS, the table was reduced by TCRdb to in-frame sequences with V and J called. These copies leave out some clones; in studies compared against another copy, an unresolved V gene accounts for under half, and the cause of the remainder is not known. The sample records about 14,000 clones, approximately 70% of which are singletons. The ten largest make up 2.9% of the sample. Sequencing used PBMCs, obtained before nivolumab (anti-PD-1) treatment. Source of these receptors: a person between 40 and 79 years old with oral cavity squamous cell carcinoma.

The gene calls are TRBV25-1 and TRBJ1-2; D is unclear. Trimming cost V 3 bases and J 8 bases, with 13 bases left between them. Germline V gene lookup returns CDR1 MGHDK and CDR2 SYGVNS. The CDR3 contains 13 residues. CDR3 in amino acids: CASSDAYNRGYTF. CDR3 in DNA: TGTGCCAGCAGTGACGCATACAATCGGGGCTACACCTTC.

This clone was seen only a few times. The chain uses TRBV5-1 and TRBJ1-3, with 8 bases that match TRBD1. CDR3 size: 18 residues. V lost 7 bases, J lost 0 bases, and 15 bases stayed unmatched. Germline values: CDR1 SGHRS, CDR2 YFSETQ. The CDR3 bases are TGCGCCAGCCGAAACGCAGGGGGCACCTCTCTCTCTGGAAACACCATATATTTT. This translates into CASRNAGGTSLSGNTIYF.

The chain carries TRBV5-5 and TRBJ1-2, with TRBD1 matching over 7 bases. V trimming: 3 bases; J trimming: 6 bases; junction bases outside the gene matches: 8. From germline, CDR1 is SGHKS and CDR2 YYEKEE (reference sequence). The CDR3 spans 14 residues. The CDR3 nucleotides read TGTGCCAGCAGCTCGCTGACAGGGCCGGATGGCTACACCTTC. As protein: CASSSLTGPDGYTF.

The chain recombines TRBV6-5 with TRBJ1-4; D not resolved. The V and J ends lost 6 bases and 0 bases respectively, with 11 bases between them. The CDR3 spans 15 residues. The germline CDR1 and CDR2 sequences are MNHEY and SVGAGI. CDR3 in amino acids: CASRPPGATNEKLFF. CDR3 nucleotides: TGTGCCAGCAGACCACCTGGTGCAACTAATGAAAAACTGTTTTTT.

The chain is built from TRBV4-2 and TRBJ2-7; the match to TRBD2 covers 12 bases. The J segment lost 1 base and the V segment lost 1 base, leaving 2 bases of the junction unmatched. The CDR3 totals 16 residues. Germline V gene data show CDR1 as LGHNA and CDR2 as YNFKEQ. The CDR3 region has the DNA TGTGCCAGCAGCCAAGGGACTAGCGGGGATTCCTACGAGCAGTACTTC. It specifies CASSQGTSGDSYEQYF.

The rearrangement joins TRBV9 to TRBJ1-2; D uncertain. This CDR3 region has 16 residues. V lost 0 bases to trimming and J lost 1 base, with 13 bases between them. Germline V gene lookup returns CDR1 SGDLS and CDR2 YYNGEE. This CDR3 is CASSVDVGNSNYGYTF. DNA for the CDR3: TGTGCCAGCAGCGTAGATGTGGGAAACAGTAACTATGGCTACACCTTC.

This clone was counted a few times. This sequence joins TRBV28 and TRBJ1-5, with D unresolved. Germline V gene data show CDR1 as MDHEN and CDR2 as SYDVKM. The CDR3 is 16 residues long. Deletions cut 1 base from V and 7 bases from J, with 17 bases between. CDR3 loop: CASSLFTVKAEQPQHF. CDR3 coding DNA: TGTGCCAGCAGTTTATTTACAGTAAAAGCCGAGCAGCCCCAGCATTTT.

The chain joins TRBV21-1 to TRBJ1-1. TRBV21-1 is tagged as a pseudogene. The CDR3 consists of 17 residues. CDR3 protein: CASSKEPGRHANTEAFF. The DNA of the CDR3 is TGTGCCAGCAGCAAAGAACCGGGTCGACACGCGAACACTGAAGCTTTCTTT.

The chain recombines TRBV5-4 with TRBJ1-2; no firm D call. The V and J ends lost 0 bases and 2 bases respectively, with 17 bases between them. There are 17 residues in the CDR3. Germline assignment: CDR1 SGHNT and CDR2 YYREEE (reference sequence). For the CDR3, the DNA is TGTGCCAGCAGCTTGGATGGGGTGGGCCAACCCAACTATGGCTACACCTTC. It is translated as CASSLDGVGQPNYGYTF.

This chain's CDR3 is CASTPPAGVDYGYTF. The CDR3 DNA is TGTGCCAGCACCCCCCCCGCAGGGGTGGACTATGGCTACACCTTC. This chain joins TRBV27 and TRBJ1-2; TRBD1 might be the D (6 bases). From germline, CDR1 is MNHEY and CDR2 SMNVEV (reference sequence). The V end was cut by 7 bases, the J end by 3 bases, with 18 bases between. CDR3 size: 15 residues.

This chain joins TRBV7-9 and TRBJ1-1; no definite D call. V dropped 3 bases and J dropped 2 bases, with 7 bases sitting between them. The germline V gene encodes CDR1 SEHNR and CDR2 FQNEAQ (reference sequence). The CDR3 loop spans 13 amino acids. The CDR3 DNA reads TGTGCCAGCAGCTTTCCGAGAAACACTGAAGCTTTCTTT. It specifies CASSFPRNTEAFF.

As DNA, the CDR3 is TGCGCCAGCAGCCAGTCCCGGGACAGGGCCAGCTTCTACGAGCAGTACTTC. Its protein product is CASSQSRDRASFYEQYF. The genes are TRBV5-1 and TRBJ2-7; 9 bases are a match to TRBD1. The germline V gene encodes CDR1 SGHRS and CDR2 YFSETQ. The V segment lost 4 bases and the J segment 3 bases; nucleotides outside the gene matches: 14. The CDR3 extends over 17 amino acids.

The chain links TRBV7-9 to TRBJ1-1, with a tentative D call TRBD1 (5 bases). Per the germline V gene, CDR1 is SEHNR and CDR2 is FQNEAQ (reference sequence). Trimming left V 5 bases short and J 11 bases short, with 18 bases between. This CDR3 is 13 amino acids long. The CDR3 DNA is TGTGCCAGCAGCCCAGCTGAGACAGTAAATGCTTTCTTT. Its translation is CASSPAETVNAFF. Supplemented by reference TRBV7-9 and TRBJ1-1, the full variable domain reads DTGVSQNPRHKITKRGQNVTFRCDPISEHNRLYWYRQTLGQGPEFLTYFQNEAQLEKSRLLSDRFSAERPKGSFSTLEIQRTEQGDSAMYLCASSPAETVNAFFGQGTRLTVV.